This TCR beta chain comes out of a study of blood T cell repertoires in COVID-19. Study at large: Samples of COVID-19 (acute and convalescent) were obtained from the United States, Italy and Spain.

Original processing notes: Reference gene primers were amplified, and this amplification served to estimate nucleated cell counts. TCRdb's table, derived via immunoSEQ multiplex PCR, lists solely in-frame clones and lacks some. The D gene and trimming were derived from the DNA, and the V and J assignments and clone size from that table. The sample yields some 340,000 clones, roughly 87% seen once. Allocation to cohorts depended on clinical history reported by the participants. Recovery among Cohort 3 donors was established by two negative PCRs, clearance, or symptom resolution. This CDR3 has 14 amino acids. The germline CDR1 and CDR2 sequences are LGHNA and YNFKEQ. Deletions cut 0 bases from V and 2 bases from J, with 8 bases between.

The genes are TRBV4-2 and TRBJ2-7; no reliable D call. The source is a woman aged 50 to 60 who had recovered from COVID-19. Sequencing was performed on PBMCs or T cells enriched from blood (not recorded which). The DNA of the CDR3 is TGTGCCAGCAGCCAAGATCTCACAACCTACGAGCAGTACTTC. Translation: CASSQDLTTYEQYF.